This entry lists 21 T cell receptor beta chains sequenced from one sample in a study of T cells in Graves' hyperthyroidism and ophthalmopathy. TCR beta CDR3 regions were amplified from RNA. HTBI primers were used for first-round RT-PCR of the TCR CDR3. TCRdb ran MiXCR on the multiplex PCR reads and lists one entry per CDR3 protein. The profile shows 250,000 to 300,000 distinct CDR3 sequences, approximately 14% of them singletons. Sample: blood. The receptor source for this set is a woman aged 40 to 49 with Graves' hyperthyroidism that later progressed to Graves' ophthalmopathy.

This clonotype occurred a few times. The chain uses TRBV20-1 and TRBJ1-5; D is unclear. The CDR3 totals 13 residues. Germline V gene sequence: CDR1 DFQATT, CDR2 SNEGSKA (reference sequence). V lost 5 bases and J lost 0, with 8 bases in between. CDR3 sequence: CSAATFSNQPQHF. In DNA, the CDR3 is TGCAGTGCTGCCACGTTTAGCAATCAGCCCCAGCATTTT.

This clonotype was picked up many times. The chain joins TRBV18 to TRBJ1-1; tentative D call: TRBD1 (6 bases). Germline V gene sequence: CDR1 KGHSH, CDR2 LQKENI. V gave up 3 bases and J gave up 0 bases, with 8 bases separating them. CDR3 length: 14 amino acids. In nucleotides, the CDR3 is TGTGCCAGCTCACCCAGGACAGTGAACACTGAAGCTTTCTTT. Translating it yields CASSPRTVNTEAFF.

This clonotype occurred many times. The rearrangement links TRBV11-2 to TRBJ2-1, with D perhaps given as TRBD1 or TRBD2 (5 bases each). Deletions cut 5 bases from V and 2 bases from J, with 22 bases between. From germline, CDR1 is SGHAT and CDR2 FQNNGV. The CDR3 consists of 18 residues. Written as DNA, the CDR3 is TGTGCCAGCAGCCCGAAAAAAACCGGGACCCTTGCCTACAATGAGCAGTTCTTC. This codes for CASSPKKTGTLAYNEQFF.

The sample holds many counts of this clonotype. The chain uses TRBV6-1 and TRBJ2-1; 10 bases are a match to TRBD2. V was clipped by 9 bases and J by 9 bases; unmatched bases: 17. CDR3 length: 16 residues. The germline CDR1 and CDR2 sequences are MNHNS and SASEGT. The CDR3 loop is CASRTTIIAGGSEQFF. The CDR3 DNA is TGTGCCAGTAGGACGACGATTATAGCGGGAGGAAGTGAGCAGTTCTTC.

CDR3 protein: CASSALGTAGNTIYF. The CDR3 nucleotides are TGTGCCAGCAGTGCTTTGGGGACAGCGGGAAACACCATATATTTT. This rearrangement joins TRBV2 to TRBJ1-3; 7 bases map to TRBD1. The germline gives CDR1 SNHLY, CDR2 FYNNEI. Germline trimming cut 4 bases from V and 4 bases from J; bases unmatched to any gene: 7. The CDR3 extends over 15 amino acids.

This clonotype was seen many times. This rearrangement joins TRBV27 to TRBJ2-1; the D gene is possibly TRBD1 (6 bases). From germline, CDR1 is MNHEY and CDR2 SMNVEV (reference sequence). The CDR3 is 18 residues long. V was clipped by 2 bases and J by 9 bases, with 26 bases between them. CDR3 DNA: TGTGCCAGCAGTTTAAGATCGTTGCATATAGGACAGAGTCTTGAGCAGTTCTTC. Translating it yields CASSLRSLHIGQSLEQFF.

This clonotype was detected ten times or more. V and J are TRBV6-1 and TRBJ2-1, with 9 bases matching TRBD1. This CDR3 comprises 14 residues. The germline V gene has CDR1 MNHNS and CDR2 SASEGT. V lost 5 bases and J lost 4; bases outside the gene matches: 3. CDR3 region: CASSSQGAYNEQFF. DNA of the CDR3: TGTGCCAGCAGTTCACAGGGGGCTTACAATGAGCAGTTCTTC.

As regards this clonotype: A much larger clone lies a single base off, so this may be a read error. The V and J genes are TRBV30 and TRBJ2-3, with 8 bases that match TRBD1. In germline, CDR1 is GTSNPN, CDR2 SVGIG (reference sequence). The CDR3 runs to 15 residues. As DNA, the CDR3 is TGTGCCTGGAACCCTGGCGGACAGGGCTGGGGTACGCGGTATTTT. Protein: CAWNPGGQGWGTRYF.

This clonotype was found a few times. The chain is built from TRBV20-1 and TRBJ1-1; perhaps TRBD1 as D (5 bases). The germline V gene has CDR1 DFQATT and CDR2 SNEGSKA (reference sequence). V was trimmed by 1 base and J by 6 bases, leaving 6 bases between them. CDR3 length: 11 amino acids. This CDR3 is CSARGGAEAFF. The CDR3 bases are TGCAGTGCTAGAGGAGGGGCTGAAGCTTTCTTT.

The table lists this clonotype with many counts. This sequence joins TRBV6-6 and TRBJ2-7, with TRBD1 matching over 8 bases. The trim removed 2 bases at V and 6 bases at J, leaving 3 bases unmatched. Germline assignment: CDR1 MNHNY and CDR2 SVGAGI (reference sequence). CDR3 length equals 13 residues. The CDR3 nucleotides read TGTGCCAGCAGTTACGGGACAGGCCTCGAGCAGTACTTC. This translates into CASSYGTGLEQYF.

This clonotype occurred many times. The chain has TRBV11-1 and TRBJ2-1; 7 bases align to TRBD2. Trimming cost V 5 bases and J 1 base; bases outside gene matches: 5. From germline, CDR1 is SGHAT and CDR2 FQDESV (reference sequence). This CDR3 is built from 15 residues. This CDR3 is CASSLSGTSYNEQFF. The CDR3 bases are TGTGCCAGCAGCCTGAGCGGGACTTCCTACAATGAGCAGTTCTTC.

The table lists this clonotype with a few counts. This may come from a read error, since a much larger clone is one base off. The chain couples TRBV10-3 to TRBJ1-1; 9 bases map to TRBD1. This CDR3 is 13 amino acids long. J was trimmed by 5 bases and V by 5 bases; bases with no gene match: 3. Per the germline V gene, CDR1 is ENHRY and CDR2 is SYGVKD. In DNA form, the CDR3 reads TGTGCCATCAGTAAACAGGGGGCGACTGAAGCTTTCTTT. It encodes CAISKQGATEAFF.

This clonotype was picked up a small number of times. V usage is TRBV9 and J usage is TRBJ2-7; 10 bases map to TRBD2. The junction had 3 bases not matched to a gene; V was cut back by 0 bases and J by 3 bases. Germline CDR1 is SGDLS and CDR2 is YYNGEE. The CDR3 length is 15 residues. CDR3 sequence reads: CASSVDSSGSYEQYF. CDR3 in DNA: TGTGCCAGCAGCGTAGATTCTAGCGGGAGCTACGAGCAGTACTTC.

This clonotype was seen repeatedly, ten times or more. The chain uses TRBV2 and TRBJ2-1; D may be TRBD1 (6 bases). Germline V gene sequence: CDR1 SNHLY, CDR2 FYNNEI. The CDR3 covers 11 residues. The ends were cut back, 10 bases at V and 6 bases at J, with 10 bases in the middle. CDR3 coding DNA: TGTGCCATCCACAGGGTCAATGAGCAGTTCTTC. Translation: CAIHRVNEQFF.

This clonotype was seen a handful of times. CDR3 region: CASRRDRGGSYGYTF. The DNA for the CDR3 is TGTGCCAGCAGAAGGGACAGGGGAGGAAGCTATGGCTACACCTTC. The V gene is TRBV2, the J gene TRBJ1-2; 10 nucleotides line up with TRBD1. The CDR3 is 15 residues long. Germline V gene sequence: CDR1 SNHLY, CDR2 FYNNEI. J was trimmed by 4 bases and V by 6 bases; bases with no gene match: 8.

CDR3 loop: CASSLVGQHTDTQYF. Here the CDR3 DNA reads TGTGCCAGCAGCTTAGTGGGACAGCACACAGATACGCAGTATTTT. The V call is TRBV11-2, the J call TRBJ2-3; 7 positions agree with TRBD1. The CDR3 runs to 15 residues. V shed 1 base and J 2 bases; nucleotides not matched to a gene: 3. In germline, CDR1 is SGHAT, CDR2 FQNNGV.

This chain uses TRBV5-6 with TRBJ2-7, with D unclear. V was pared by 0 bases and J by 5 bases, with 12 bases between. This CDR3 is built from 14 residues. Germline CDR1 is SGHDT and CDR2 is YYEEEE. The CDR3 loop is CASSLGWGHDEQYF. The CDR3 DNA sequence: TGTGCCAGCAGCTTGGGGTGGGGTCATGACGAGCAGTACTTC.

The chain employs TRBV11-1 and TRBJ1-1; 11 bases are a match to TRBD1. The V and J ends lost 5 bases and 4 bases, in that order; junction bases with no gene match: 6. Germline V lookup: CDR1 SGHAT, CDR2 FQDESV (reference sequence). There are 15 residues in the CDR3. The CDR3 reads CASSPTGTGGTEAFF. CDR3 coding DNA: TGTGCCAGCAGCCCCACCGGGACAGGGGGCACTGAAGCTTTCTTT.

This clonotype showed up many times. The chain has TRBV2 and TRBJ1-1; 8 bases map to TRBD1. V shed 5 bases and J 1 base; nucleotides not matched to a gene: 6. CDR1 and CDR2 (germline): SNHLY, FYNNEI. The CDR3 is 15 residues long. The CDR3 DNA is TGTGCCAGCAGTTCCCAAGGACAGGGGAACACTGAAGCTTTCTTT. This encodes CASSSQGQGNTEAFF.

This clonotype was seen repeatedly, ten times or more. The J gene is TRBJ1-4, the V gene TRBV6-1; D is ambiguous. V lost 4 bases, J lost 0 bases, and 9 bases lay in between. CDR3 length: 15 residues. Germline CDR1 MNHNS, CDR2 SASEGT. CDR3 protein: CASSAPGTTNEKLFF. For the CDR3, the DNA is TGTGCCAGCAGTGCTCCCGGGACAACTAATGAAAAACTGTTTTTT.

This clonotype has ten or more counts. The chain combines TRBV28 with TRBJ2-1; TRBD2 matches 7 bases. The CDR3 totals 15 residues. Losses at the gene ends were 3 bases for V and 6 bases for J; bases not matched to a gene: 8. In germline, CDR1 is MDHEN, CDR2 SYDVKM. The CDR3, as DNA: TGTGCCAGCAGTTTGCGGGCGGGAGTTGTCAATGAGCAGTTCTTC. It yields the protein CASSLRAGVVNEQFF.